This entry lists 23 T cell receptor beta chains sequenced from one sample in a study of human T cells and chemical hapten exposure. TCRdb reprocessed the RACE reads via MiXCR and lists one record per CDR3 protein. The sample holds nearly 80,000 distinct CDR3 sequences, over 9% seen once. Sample time point: patch test 1, 2 weeks after DPC sensitization. Treatment indicated: therapeutic diphenylcyclopropenone sensitization with weekly scalp DPC. The specimen comprised whole blood, sampled in connection with sensitization to the hapten diphenylcyclopropenone (DPC). The source of these receptors is a woman between 45 and 60 years old with alopecia areata. Some clones in this sample may be carry-over from other donors' samples.

This clonotype was seen many times. V gene TRBV29-1 combines with J gene TRBJ1-1; no clear D. Germline V CDR1 and CDR2: SQVTM, ANQGSEA. There are 12 residues in the CDR3. With 6 bases removed from V and 8 bases from J, the gap between germline ends came to 16 bases. The CDR3 coding sequence is TGCAGCGTGGGCGATAGACAAGCCGAAGCTTTCTTT. Protein: CSVGDRQAEAFF.

This clonotype was seen repeatedly, ten times or more. The J gene is TRBJ2-3, the V gene TRBV7-3; TRBD1 is a possible D gene (6 bases). The V gene lost 5 bases and the J gene lost 2 bases, with 11 bases spanning the gap. The CDR3 is made up of 14 amino acids. The germline V gene has CDR1 SGHTA and CDR2 FQGTGA. The CDR3: CASSPDRDTDTQYF. The CDR3 coding sequence is TGTGCCAGCAGCCCGGACAGAGACACAGATACGCAGTATTTT.

V usage is TRBV30 and J usage is TRBJ1-1, with D possibly being TRBD1 (5 bases). V was clipped by 4 bases and J by 1 base, with 10 bases between them. The CDR3 runs 13 residues. Looked up from germline, CDR1 is GTSNPN and CDR2 is SVGIG (reference sequence). CDR3 sequence reads: CAWKPTANTEAFF. CDR3 bases: TGTGCCTGGAAGCCGACAGCGAACACTGAAGCTTTCTTT.

This clonotype was found many times. The V gene is TRBV7-2, the J gene TRBJ1-4; no definite D call. The V end was cut by 4 bases, the J end by 6 bases, with 12 bases between. CDR1 SGHTA and CDR2 FQGNSA come from the germline V gene. The CDR3 spans 14 residues. The CDR3 is CASSSVGSYEKLFF. For the CDR3, the DNA is TGTGCCAGCAGCTCCGTGGGGTCGTATGAAAAACTGTTTTTT.

This chain uses TRBV20-1 with TRBJ2-1, with 7 bases that match TRBD2. The J segment lost 6 bases and the V segment lost 3 bases, leaving 8 bases of the junction unmatched. CDR3 length equals 14 residues. Germline V lookup: CDR1 DFQATT, CDR2 SNEGSKA (reference sequence). CDR3 amino acids: CSARGRGLTNEQFF. For the CDR3, the DNA is TGCAGTGCTAGGGGGAGGGGATTAACCAATGAGCAGTTCTTC.

Of note for this clonotype: This may arise from a read error, as a much more abundant clone is one base away. The chain couples TRBV27 to TRBJ2-2; D perhaps matches TRBD2 (5 bases). Per germline, CDR1 MNHEY and CDR2 SMNVEV (reference sequence). CDR3 size: 15 residues. CDR3 nucleotides: TGTGCCAGCAGTTTTCGGGCCGCCCTAACCGGGAAGCTGTTTTTT. Its translation is CASSFRAALTGKLFF.

This clonotype was detected many times. V usage is TRBV7-6 and J usage is TRBJ2-2, with D possibly being TRBD2 (6 bases). The CDR3 runs to 16 residues. V was pared by 4 bases and J by 1 base, with 13 bases between. CDR1 SGHVS and CDR2 FNYEAQ come from the germline V gene. The CDR3 DNA reads TGTGCCAGCAGCTCCGGGGTAGCGGTGAACACCGGGGAGCTGTTTTTT. Amino acid sequence: CASSSGVAVNTGELFF.

In this sample, this clonotype turned up many times. The chain links TRBV11-2 to TRBJ2-5; tentatively, D is TRBD1 (8 bases). CDR1 and CDR2 (germline): SGHAT, FQNNGV. V was clipped by 1 base and J by 2 bases, with 14 bases between them. This CDR3 comprises 16 residues. The CDR3 sequence is CASSLGDRGGQETQYF. The CDR3 DNA reads as TGTGCCAGCAGCTTAGGAGACAGGGGAGGGCAAGAGACCCAGTACTTC.

This sequence joins TRBV20-1 and TRBJ1-1; TRBD1 matches 9 bases. The length of the CDR3 is 18 residues. Germline values: CDR1 DFQATT, CDR2 SNEGSKA (reference sequence). J gave up 1 base and V 1 base, and 13 bases lay outside the gene matches. The CDR3 sequence: CSARGITHRGLTNTEAFF. The CDR3 nucleotides are TGCAGTGCTAGAGGGATTACTCACAGGGGGCTAACGAACACTGAAGCTTTCTTT.

In DNA, the CDR3 is TGCGCCAGCAGCTTGGGGACAGTTAACACCGGGGAGCTGTTTTTT. Translation: CASSLGTVNTGELFF. V and J are TRBV5-1 and TRBJ2-2; D perhaps matches TRBD1 (6 bases). V gave up 0 bases and J gave up 2 bases, with 8 bases separating them. The CDR3 has 15 residues. Germline V gene lookup returns CDR1 SGHRS and CDR2 YFSETQ.

This clonotype has more than one count but fewer than ten. The chain joins TRBV11-2 to TRBJ2-5, with TRBD2 matching 14 bases. This CDR3 spans 17 amino acids. Germline CDR1 SGHAT, CDR2 FQNNGV. V shed 4 bases, J shed 5 bases, and the junction held 9 bases outside the gene matches. This chain's CDR3 is CASSSRLAGGPMETQYF. CDR3 DNA sequence: TGTGCCAGCAGCTCCAGACTAGCGGGAGGGCCGATGGAGACCCAGTACTTC.

This clonotype came up a few times. The J gene is TRBJ2-5, the V gene TRBV18, with 8 positions matching TRBD1. Germline-derived CDR1 and CDR2 are KGHSH and LQKENI. The CDR3 spans 15 residues. Trimming removed 3 bases from V and 5 bases from J; junction bases left unmatched: 8. CDR3 sequence: CASSPYGTGVETQYF. CDR3 DNA: TGTGCCAGCTCACCCTATGGGACAGGAGTGGAGACCCAGTACTTC.

The genes are TRBV18 and TRBJ1-5; D is possibly TRBD1 (6 bases). The CDR3 sequence is 14 residues long. Germline V lookup: CDR1 KGHSH, CDR2 LQKENI. The V and J ends lost 3 bases and 7 bases respectively, with 13 bases between them. The CDR3 DNA sequence: TGTGCCAGCTCACCGTCGGGGGCTCGACAGCCCCAGCATTTT. Protein sequence: CASSPSGARQPQHF.

The V gene is TRBV28, the J gene TRBJ1-6, with D possibly TRBD1 on 5 matching bases. CDR3 length: 14 amino acids. CDR1 is MDHEN, CDR2 SYDVKM, per germline. With 6 bases removed from V and 10 bases from J, the gap between germline ends came to 16 bases. The CDR3 sequence: CASSIGTPLSPLHF. CDR3 DNA sequence: TGTGCCAGCAGCATCGGGACGCCTCTATCACCCCTCCACTTT.

As DNA, the CDR3 is TGTGCCATCAGTGAGTCTGGGACTACCTACGAGCAGTACTTC. This encodes CAISESGTTYEQYF. V gene TRBV10-3 combines with J gene TRBJ2-7; 7 nucleotides align to TRBD2. V trimming: 0 bases; J trimming: 2 bases; junction bases outside the gene matches: 1. The CDR3 totals 14 residues. CDR1 and CDR2 from the germline V gene are ENHRY and SYGVKD.

This sequence joins TRBV11-3 and TRBJ2-4; 8 positions agree with TRBD1. This CDR3 comprises 16 residues. J was trimmed by 1 base and V by 1 base; bases with no gene match: 3. Looked up from germline, CDR1 is SGHNT and CDR2 is YENEEA. The CDR3 region is CASSLGTGGAKNIQYF. The CDR3 DNA follows: TGTGCCAGCAGCTTAGGAACAGGGGGTGCCAAAAACATTCAGTACTTC. The full variable domain, with the rest looked up from reference TRBV11-3 and TRBJ2-4, is EAGVVQSPRYKIIEKKQPVAFWCNPISGHNTLYWYLQNLGQGPELLIRYENEEAVDDSQLPKDRFSAERLKGVDSTLKIQPAELGDSAVYLCASSLGTGGAKNIQYFGAGTRLSVL.

This rearrangement joins TRBV9 to TRBJ2-1, with D possibly TRBD2 on 6 matching bases. V lost 4 bases to trimming and J lost 7 bases, with 18 bases between them. The V gene's germline CDR1 is SGDLS and CDR2 YYNGEE. This CDR3 is 15 amino acids long. The CDR3 sequence is CASSFAAGSVNEQFF. The CDR3 bases are TGTGCCAGCAGCTTCGCAGCGGGTTCGGTGAATGAGCAGTTCTTC.

The sample holds many counts of this clonotype. V is TRBV12-3 or TRBV12-4 and J is TRBJ1-5, with 11 bases that match TRBD1. The V gene end was trimmed by 6 bases and the J gene end by 2 bases; junction bases not matched to a gene: 6. This CDR3 is built from 16 residues. The CDR3 sequence: CASSPGTGGRNQPQHF. The CDR3 DNA is TGTGCCAGCAGCCCGGGGACAGGGGGGCGCAATCAGCCCCAGCATTTT.

In its sample, this clonotype was seen a few times. The rearrangement links TRBV9 to TRBJ2-2; D may be TRBD1 (6 bases). This CDR3 has 15 amino acids. Looked up from germline, CDR1 is SGDLS and CDR2 is YYNGEE. V was trimmed by 1 base and J by 0 bases, leaving 7 bases between them. The CDR3 region is CASSVRTANTGELFF. Written as DNA, the CDR3 is TGTGCCAGCAGCGTAAGGACAGCGAACACCGGGGAGCTGTTTTTT.

V usage is TRBV18 and J usage is TRBJ2-3; D may be TRBD2 (6 bases). This CDR3 region has 16 residues. V gave up 1 base and J gave up 0 bases, with 11 bases separating them. The germline CDR1 and CDR2 sequences are KGHSH and LQKENI. The CDR3 nucleotides are TGTGCCAGCTCACCACTCCCCACTAGCAGCACAGATACGCAGTATTTT. Its translation is CASSPLPTSSTDTQYF.

This clonotype was recorded at least ten times. The V gene is TRBV7-6, the J gene TRBJ1-1, with 9 positions matching TRBD1. The CDR3 consists of 15 residues. Germline-derived CDR1 and CDR2 are SGHVS and FNYEAQ. J was trimmed by 4 bases and V by 4 bases; bases with no gene match: 7. This CDR3 reads CASSWEGQGSTEAFF. DNA of the CDR3: TGTGCCAGCAGCTGGGAGGGACAGGGAAGCACTGAAGCTTTCTTT.

This clonotype was detected a few times. The CDR3 protein is CSARGRGLAGDEQYF. As DNA, the CDR3 is TGCAGTGCTAGAGGCAGGGGGCTAGCGGGAGACGAGCAGTACTTC. This chain links TRBV20-1 with TRBJ2-7; 10 bases map to TRBD2. The CDR3 spans 15 residues. Per the germline V gene, CDR1 is DFQATT and CDR2 is SNEGSKA (reference sequence). V lost 1 base and J lost 5; bases outside the gene matches: 8.

The table lists this clonotype with many counts. The chain uses TRBV6-5 and TRBJ1-1; the D is unclear. Per germline, CDR1 MNHEY and CDR2 SVGAGI. The CDR3 length is 15 residues. The germline V and J ends were trimmed by 0 bases and 1 base, with 9 bases remaining between them. CDR3 nucleotides: TGTGCCAGCAGTTACTCGAATGCGGAGAACACTGAAGCTTTCTTT. Its protein product is CASSYSNAENTEAFF.